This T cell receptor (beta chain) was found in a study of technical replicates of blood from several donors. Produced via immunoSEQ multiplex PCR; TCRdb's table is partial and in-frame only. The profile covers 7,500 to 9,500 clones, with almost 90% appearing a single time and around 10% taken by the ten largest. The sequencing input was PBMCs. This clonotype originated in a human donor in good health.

The CDR3, as DNA: TGTGCCAGCAGTGACACAGGGACCCAGCCCCAGCATTTT. It specifies CASSDTGTQPQHF. The V call is TRBV6-1, the J call TRBJ1-5; a weak D match, TRBD1 (6 bases). The CDR3 is 13 residues long. V was pared by 3 bases and J by 7 bases, with 10 bases between. From germline, CDR1 is MNHNS and CDR2 SASEGT.